The rows below give T cell receptor beta chains drawn from one sample of a study of shared clonotypes between healthy human individuals. Measured with immunoSEQ multiplex PCR; TCRdb has only the in-frame clones, and not every one. This sample has about 1 million clones, with about 74% found just once. Sequencing was performed on memory CD4+ T cells sorted from blood. Source of these receptors: a man younger than 30 in good health. Both conserved end residues are part of each CDR3. The order of the fields is J gene, D gene, V gene, clone size, CDR3 length, CDR3 protein, CDR3 DNA. A D gene is named only where the DNA matches it firmly. Size is stated for part of the rows, as once, few or many counts, or as a class when the clone is expanded.

j_gene: TRBJ2-7
d_gene: TRBD1
v_gene: TRBV5-5
abundance: -
len: 15
CDR3aa: CASSREWTGIDEQYF
CDR3nt: TGTGCCAGCAGCCGGGAATGGACAGGGATCGACGAGCAGTACTTC

j_gene: TRBJ2-1
d_gene: -
v_gene: TRBV7-9
abundance: -
len: 12
CDR3aa: CASSPPEGQQFF
CDR3nt: TGTGCCAGCAGCCCCCCCGAGGGCCAGCAGTTCTTC

j_gene: TRBJ2-3
d_gene: -
v_gene: TRBV27
abundance: -
len: 15
CDR3aa: CASRLKAVSTDTQYF
CDR3nt: TGTGCCAGCAGGCTAAAGGCAGTAAGCACAGATACGCAGTATTTT

j_gene: TRBJ1-1
d_gene: -
v_gene: TRBV6-6
abundance: -
len: 16
CDR3aa: CASSTEDYPWGTEAFF
CDR3nt: TGTGCCAGCAGTACCGAGGATTACCCTTGGGGCACTGAAGCTTTCTTT

j_gene: TRBJ2-7
d_gene: TRBD2
v_gene: TRBV18
abundance: -
len: 16
CDR3aa: CASSPPLSGRINEQYF
CDR3nt: TGTGCCAGCTCACCACCTCTTAGCGGGAGAATAAACGAGCAGTACTTC

j_gene: TRBJ2-7
d_gene: TRBD2
v_gene: TRBV23-1
abundance: many
len: 16
CDR3aa: CASSQPRGSGVYEQYF
CDR3nt: TGCGCCAGCAGTCAACCCCGTGGTAGCGGGGTCTACGAGCAGTACTTC

j_gene: TRBJ2-7
d_gene: TRBD2
v_gene: TRBV7-2
abundance: -
len: 15
CDR3aa: CASSLVGTSSYEQYF
CDR3nt: TGTGCCAGCAGCTTAGTGGGGACTAGTTCCTACGAGCAGTACTTC

j_gene: TRBJ2-7
d_gene: -
v_gene: TRBV28
abundance: -
len: 16
CDR3aa: CASSFSVMGVPYEQYF
CDR3nt: TGTGCCAGCAGTTTCTCTGTGATGGGGGTCCCCTACGAGCAGTACTTC

j_gene: TRBJ2-7
d_gene: TRBD1
v_gene: TRBV6-5
abundance: -
len: 15
CDR3aa: CASSLSRTGSDEQYF
CDR3nt: TGTGCCAGCAGTCTCTCCAGGACAGGGTCCGACGAGCAGTACTTC

j_gene: TRBJ2-7
d_gene: -
v_gene: TRBV7-9
abundance: -
len: 12
CDR3aa: CASSRQVYEQYF
CDR3nt: TGTGCCAGCAGCAGACAGGTCTACGAGCAGTACTTC

j_gene: TRBJ2-5
d_gene: TRBD2
v_gene: TRBV18
abundance: -
len: 15
CDR3aa: CASSPPLGRREAQYF
CDR3nt: TGTGCCAGCTCACCACCGCTTGGGCGGCGGGAGGCCCAGTACTTC

j_gene: TRBJ1-5
d_gene: TRBD1
v_gene: TRBV19
abundance: -
len: 14
CDR3aa: CASSNQGGNQPQHF
CDR3nt: TGTGCCAGTAGTAACCAGGGGGGAAATCAGCCCCAGCATTTT

j_gene: TRBJ1-5
d_gene: TRBD1
v_gene: TRBV30
abundance: -
len: 13
CDR3aa: CAWRDRVDQPQHF
CDR3nt: TGTGCCTGGAGGGACAGGGTGGACCAGCCCCAGCATTTT

j_gene: TRBJ2-5
d_gene: TRBD2
v_gene: TRBV5-1
abundance: -
len: 18
CDR3aa: CASSPSGGLAGHGETQYF
CDR3nt: TGCGCCAGCAGCCCCTCCGGGGGACTAGCGGGGCACGGAGAGACCCAGTACTTC

j_gene: TRBJ2-7
d_gene: TRBD2
v_gene: TRBV14
abundance: -
len: 17
CDR3aa: CASSQGTSGIFSYEQYF
CDR3nt: TGTGCCAGCAGCCAAGGGACTAGCGGGATTTTCTCCTACGAGCAGTACTTC

j_gene: TRBJ1-1
d_gene: TRBD1
v_gene: TRBV30
abundance: -
len: 14
CDR3aa: CAWSVGRGVTEAFF
CDR3nt: TGTGCCTGGAGTGTAGGCAGGGGGGTCACTGAAGCTTTCTTT

j_gene: TRBJ1-3
d_gene: -
v_gene: TRBV25-1
abundance: many
len: 15
CDR3aa: CASSQGPSSGNTIYF
CDR3nt: TGTGCCAGCTCACAGGGTCCTTCCTCTGGAAACACCATATATTTT

j_gene: TRBJ2-4
d_gene: TRBD2
v_gene: TRBV7-9
abundance: -
len: 16
CDR3aa: CASSSPTSQEGNIQYF
CDR3nt: TGTGCCAGCAGCTCCCCGACTAGCCAAGAGGGAAACATTCAGTACTTC

j_gene: TRBJ2-5
d_gene: -
v_gene: TRBV11-2
abundance: -
len: 14
CDR3aa: CASSSSTGQETQYF
CDR3nt: TGTGCCAGCAGCTCATCTACGGGGCAAGAGACCCAGTACTTC

j_gene: TRBJ2-5
d_gene: TRBD1
v_gene: TRBV5-1
abundance: -
len: 15
CDR3aa: CASREDRWYQETQYF
CDR3nt: TGCGCCAGCAGGGAGGACAGGTGGTACCAAGAGACCCAGTACTTC

j_gene: TRBJ1-2
d_gene: -
v_gene: TRBV19
abundance: -
len: 12
CDR3aa: CASSDLSYGYTF
CDR3nt: TGTGCCAGTAGTGACCTAAGCTATGGCTACACCTTC

j_gene: TRBJ1-4
d_gene: TRBD1
v_gene: TRBV2
abundance: few
len: 15
CDR3aa: CASSGQGRTNEKLFF
CDR3nt: TGTGCCAGCAGTGGACAGGGGAGAACTAATGAAAAACTGTTTTTT

j_gene: TRBJ2-1
d_gene: TRBD2
v_gene: TRBV7-2
abundance: -
len: 16
CDR3aa: CASRPAGGSSYNEQFF
CDR3nt: TGTGCCAGCAGGCCAGCGGGAGGGAGCTCCTACAATGAGCAGTTCTTC

j_gene: TRBJ2-1
d_gene: -
v_gene: TRBV11-2
abundance: -
len: 16
CDR3aa: CASSLSGHSSYNEQFF
CDR3nt: TGTGCCAGCAGCTTATCAGGCCATAGCTCCTACAATGAGCAGTTCTTC

j_gene: TRBJ2-7
d_gene: TRBD2
v_gene: TRBV7-9
abundance: few
len: 15
CDR3aa: CASSLAASGSREQYF
CDR3nt: TGTGCCAGCAGCTTGGCGGCTAGCGGGAGTCGCGAGCAGTACTTC

j_gene: TRBJ2-7
d_gene: TRBD2
v_gene: TRBV9
abundance: -
len: 13
CDR3aa: CASSRGGPYEQYF
CDR3nt: TGTGCCAGCAGCCGCGGGGGGCCCTACGAGCAGTACTTC

j_gene: TRBJ2-7
d_gene: -
v_gene: TRBV30
abundance: once
len: 13
CDR3aa: CAWSVTGSYEQYF
CDR3nt: TGTGCCTGGAGTGTAACCGGATCCTACGAGCAGTACTTC

j_gene: TRBJ1-2
d_gene: -
v_gene: TRBV6-4
abundance: -
len: 15
CDR3aa: CASNPGGAGNYGYTF
CDR3nt: TGTGCCAGCAATCCCGGAGGGGCTGGTAACTATGGCTACACCTTC

j_gene: TRBJ2-7
d_gene: TRBD2
v_gene: TRBV2
abundance: few
len: 15
CDR3aa: CATPGASGRSYEQYF
CDR3nt: TGTGCCACACCCGGGGCTAGCGGGAGGTCCTACGAGCAGTACTTC

j_gene: TRBJ2-5
d_gene: TRBD2
v_gene: TRBV28
abundance: -
len: 16
CDR3aa: CASSSFGGGDQETQYF
CDR3nt: TGTGCCAGCAGTTCGTTCGGCGGGGGAGACCAAGAGACCCAGTACTTC

j_gene: TRBJ2-4
d_gene: -
v_gene: TRBV6-6
abundance: -
len: 16
CDR3aa: CASSYPSSFGKNIQYF
CDR3nt: TGTGCCAGCAGTTACCCCAGCAGTTTTGGCAAAAACATTCAGTACTTC

j_gene: TRBJ1-4
d_gene: -
v_gene: TRBV4-3
abundance: few
len: 15
CDR3aa: CASSQGGMPNEKLFF
CDR3nt: TGCGCCAGCAGCCAAGGGGGGATGCCTAATGAAAAACTGTTTTTT

j_gene: TRBJ2-7
d_gene: TRBD2
v_gene: TRBV15
abundance: -
len: 18
CDR3aa: CATSRGAGATQSSYEQYF
CDR3nt: TGTGCCACCAGCAGAGGGGCGGGAGCTACCCAAAGCTCCTACGAGCAGTACTTC

j_gene: TRBJ2-2
d_gene: TRBD1
v_gene: TRBV10-3
abundance: -
len: 13
CDR3aa: CAISVTGVGELFF
CDR3nt: TGTGCCATCAGCGTAACAGGGGTCGGGGAGCTGTTTTTT

j_gene: TRBJ1-1
d_gene: -
v_gene: TRBV28
abundance: few
len: 13
CDR3aa: CATVGRGNTEAFF
CDR3nt: TGTGCCACAGTCGGGAGGGGGAACACTGAAGCTTTCTTT

j_gene: TRBJ2-5
d_gene: -
v_gene: TRBV19
abundance: -
len: 16
CDR3aa: CASSHGPSPTQETQYF
CDR3nt: TGTGCCAGTAGCCATGGGCCTAGCCCTACACAAGAGACCCAGTACTTC

j_gene: TRBJ2-7
d_gene: -
v_gene: TRBV5-1
abundance: -
len: 16
CDR3aa: CASSLVGEGRSYEQYF
CDR3nt: TGCGCCAGCAGCTTGGTGGGTGAGGGACGGTCCTACGAGCAGTACTTC

j_gene: TRBJ1-1
d_gene: TRBD1
v_gene: TRBV5-1
abundance: few
len: 17
CDR3aa: CASSSRDRGLVGTEAFF
CDR3nt: TGCGCCAGCAGCTCCCGGGACAGGGGTCTTGTAGGCACTGAAGCTTTCTTT

j_gene: TRBJ1-6
d_gene: -
v_gene: TRBV6-1
abundance: few
len: 14
CDR3aa: CAGRGSSYNSPLHF
CDR3nt: TGTGCCGGACGGGGGAGCTCCTATAATTCACCCCTCCACTTT

j_gene: TRBJ2-7
d_gene: -
v_gene: TRBV7-2
abundance: few
len: 13
CDR3aa: CASSLARSGEQYF
CDR3nt: TGTGCCAGCAGCTTAGCGAGGTCGGGGGAGCAGTACTTC

j_gene: TRBJ2-1
d_gene: TRBD2
v_gene: TRBV5-4
abundance: many
len: 16
CDR3aa: CASSRGLAGGPQEQFF
CDR3nt: TGTGCCAGCAGCAGGGGACTAGCGGGAGGGCCTCAGGAGCAGTTCTTC